Shown below are 3 T cell receptor beta chains from a single sample sequenced in a study of post-analysis software for immune sequencing data. Each TCR beta cDNA library carried unique molecular identifiers. TCRdb re-analysed the PCR reads in MiXCR, keeping a single row per CDR3 protein. The sample yields about 820,000 distinct CDR3 sequences, about 57% seen once. Their antigens remain unidentified. General study findings and limits: Included in a set of five TRBV segments more frequent in patients than controls were TRBV5-6, TRBV5-1 and TRBV20-1.

Specimen: blood. These receptor sequences come from a girl aged 10 to 17 with multiple sclerosis.

J is TRBJ2-7 and V is TRBV6-2 or TRBV6-3; 7 nucleotides agree with TRBD1. CDR1 is MNHEY and CDR2 is SVGEGT in the germline V gene. V gave up 4 bases and J gave up 7 bases; unmatched junction bases: 13. This CDR3 has 15 amino acids. CDR3 in DNA: TGTGCCAGCAGTTTTAGTGATAGGGGGCTTGGGGAGCAGTACTTC. This sequence encodes CASSFSDRGLGEQYF.

The chain has TRBV5-1 and TRBJ1-2; D remains ambiguous. The germline V gene encodes CDR1 SGHRS and CDR2 YFSETQ. This CDR3 has 13 residues. The germline V and J ends were trimmed by 1 base and 4 bases, with 8 bases remaining between them. CDR3 sequence (DNA): TGCGCCAGCAGCTTGACCCGGACCTATGGCTACACCTTC. It codes for CASSLTRTYGYTF.

Written as DNA, the CDR3 is TGCGCCAGCAGCTTGGAACCGGGAGTAGGCTACAATGAGCAGTTCTTC. This gives the protein CASSLEPGVGYNEQFF. The chain combines TRBV5-1 with TRBJ2-1; a weak D match, TRBD2 (6 bases). The CDR3 consists of 16 residues. Deletions cut 0 bases from V and 3 bases from J, with 13 bases between. The germline V gene has CDR1 SGHRS and CDR2 YFSETQ. Full variable domain (rest looked up from reference TRBV5-1 and TRBJ2-1): KAGVTQTPRYLIKTRGQQVTLSCSPISGHRSVSWYQQTPGQGLQFLFEYFSETQRNKGNFPGRFSGRQFSNSRSEMNVSTLELGDSALYLCASSLEPGVGYNEQFFGPGTRLTVL.